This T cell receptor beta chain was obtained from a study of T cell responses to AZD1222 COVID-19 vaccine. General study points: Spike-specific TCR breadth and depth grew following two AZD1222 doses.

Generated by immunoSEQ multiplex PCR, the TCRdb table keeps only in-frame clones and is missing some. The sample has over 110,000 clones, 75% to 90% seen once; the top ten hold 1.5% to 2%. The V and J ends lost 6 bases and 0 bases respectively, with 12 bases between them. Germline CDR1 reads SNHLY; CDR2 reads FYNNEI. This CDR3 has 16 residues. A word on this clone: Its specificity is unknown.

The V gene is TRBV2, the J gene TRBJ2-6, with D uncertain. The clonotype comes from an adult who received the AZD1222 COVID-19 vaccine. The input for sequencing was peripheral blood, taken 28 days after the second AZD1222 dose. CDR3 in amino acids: CASSAARPSGANVLTF. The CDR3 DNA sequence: TGTGCCAGCAGCGCAGCCCGACCCTCTGGGGCCAACGTCCTGACTTTC.